This T cell receptor beta chain is drawn from a study of STAT5B mutations in CD4+ large granular lymphocyte leukemia. The overall study: Among healthy controls, a particular HLA allele went with more CDR3 'QG' motifs.

V dropped 0 bases and J dropped 5 bases, with 10 bases sitting between them. The CDR3 length is 13 residues. Germline-derived CDR1 and CDR2 are GTSNPN and SVGIG (reference sequence). Sequenced by immunoSEQ multiplex PCR; TCRdb stores in-frame clones only, minus some. The sample lists tens of thousands of clones; nearly 80% were seen once. The chain joins TRBV30 to TRBJ2-5; unclear D gene. The source of this sequence is a human donor in good health. Sequenced: CD4+ T cells from blood buffy coats. The CDR3 is CAWSVGGWETQYF. The CDR3 nucleotides are TGTGCCTGGAGTGTCGGTGGATGGGAGACCCAGTACTTC. The full variable domain, with the rest looked up from reference TRBV30 and TRBJ2-5, is SQTIHQWPATLVQPVGSPLSLECTVEGTSNPNLYWYRQAAGRGLQLLFYSVGIGQISSEVPQNLSASRPQDRQFILSSKKLLLSDSGFYLCAWSVGGWETQYFGPGTRLLVL.